This is a list of T cell receptor beta chains from one sample in a study of T cell responses to AZD1222 COVID-19 vaccine. Sequenced by immunoSEQ multiplex PCR; TCRdb stores in-frame clones only, minus some. The sample has 100,000 to 150,000 clones, around 90% seen once. The material sequenced was peripheral blood, taken on day 0 of AZD1222 vaccination. These receptors were taken from an adult in good health. CDR3s include the opening cysteine and the closing phenylalanine or tryptophan. Clone size appears in some rows only: once, few, many, or a class for an expanded clone.

CDR3aa: CASRRTGALGEQYF; j_gene: TRBJ2-7; v_gene: TRBV19; len: 14; abundance: once
CDR3aa: CASSARQGNTEAFF; j_gene: TRBJ1-1; v_gene: TRBV5-1; len: 14; abundance: NA
CDR3aa: CASSLVQQETQYF; j_gene: TRBJ2-5; v_gene: TRBV28; len: 13; abundance: once
CDR3aa: CASSVRTNYGYTF; j_gene: TRBJ1-2; v_gene: TRBV3-1/TRBV3-2; len: 13; abundance: NA
CDR3aa: CASSRRTSETQYF; j_gene: TRBJ2-5; v_gene: TRBV19; len: 13; abundance: few
CDR3aa: CASSPLGENQPQHF; j_gene: TRBJ1-5; v_gene: TRBV18; len: 14; abundance: NA
CDR3aa: CATRDRLNTEAFF; j_gene: TRBJ1-1; v_gene: TRBV4-3; len: 13; abundance: NA
CDR3aa: CASSQRTGGTSYEQYF; j_gene: TRBJ2-7; v_gene: TRBV3-1/TRBV3-2; len: 16; abundance: NA
CDR3aa: CASSDGYEQYF; j_gene: TRBJ2-7; v_gene: TRBV19; len: 11; abundance: once
CDR3aa: CASSLSLGEKLFF; j_gene: TRBJ1-4; v_gene: TRBV5-5; len: 13; abundance: once
CDR3aa: CASTIQGDQPQHF; j_gene: TRBJ1-5; v_gene: TRBV12-3/TRBV12-4; len: 13; abundance: NA
CDR3aa: CASSFGDVNEQFF; j_gene: TRBJ2-1; v_gene: TRBV28; len: 13; abundance: once
CDR3aa: CAWSRQGDQPQHF; j_gene: TRBJ1-5; v_gene: TRBV30; len: 13; abundance: NA
CDR3aa: CASSQVFQGGPNEKLFF; j_gene: TRBJ1-4; v_gene: TRBV3-1/TRBV3-2; len: 17; abundance: NA
CDR3aa: CAWSFLRESTDTQYF; j_gene: TRBJ2-3; v_gene: TRBV30; len: 15; abundance: NA
CDR3aa: CASSQLSDEQYF; j_gene: TRBJ2-7; v_gene: TRBV4-2; len: 12; abundance: few
CDR3aa: CASSYARGQVYEQYF; j_gene: TRBJ2-7; v_gene: TRBV6-5; len: 15; abundance: NA
CDR3aa: CASSLAVGGGADTQYF; j_gene: TRBJ2-3; v_gene: TRBV5-1; len: 16; abundance: once
CDR3aa: CASSRGLAGEAEQYF; j_gene: TRBJ2-7; v_gene: TRBV27; len: 15; abundance: NA
CDR3aa: CASSPDGTNQPQHF; j_gene: TRBJ1-5; v_gene: TRBV11-1; len: 14; abundance: NA
CDR3aa: CASSDEATSYNEQFF; j_gene: TRBJ2-1; v_gene: TRBV10-2; len: 15; abundance: NA
CDR3aa: CASSSLTGNQPQHF; j_gene: TRBJ1-5; v_gene: TRBV27; len: 14; abundance: NA
CDR3aa: CASSPPLLDTEAFF; j_gene: TRBJ1-1; v_gene: TRBV18; len: 14; abundance: NA
CDR3aa: CSVPRQGGIGANVLTF; j_gene: TRBJ2-6; v_gene: TRBV29-1; len: 16; abundance: NA
CDR3aa: CASSVWTGNYGYTF; j_gene: TRBJ1-2; v_gene: TRBV9; len: 14; abundance: NA
CDR3aa: CASSLGDRTDTQYF; j_gene: TRBJ2-3; v_gene: TRBV10-2; len: 14; abundance: NA
CDR3aa: CASSPGTTFNEKLFF; j_gene: TRBJ1-4; v_gene: TRBV5-1; len: 15; abundance: NA
CDR3aa: CASSPLQGAFQETQYF; j_gene: TRBJ2-5; v_gene: TRBV18; len: 16; abundance: NA
CDR3aa: CASSLGWGQGPGYTF; j_gene: TRBJ1-2; v_gene: TRBV7-2; len: 15; abundance: NA
CDR3aa: CASSSTGGNQPQHF; j_gene: TRBJ1-5; v_gene: TRBV3-1/TRBV3-2; len: 14; abundance: few
CDR3aa: CASSLATETQYF; j_gene: TRBJ2-5; v_gene: TRBV5-4; len: 12; abundance: few
CDR3aa: CASSRGAGTEAFF; j_gene: TRBJ1-1; v_gene: TRBV5-1; len: 13; abundance: NA
CDR3aa: CASSRGDLGTDTQYF; j_gene: TRBJ2-3; v_gene: TRBV5-6; len: 15; abundance: NA
CDR3aa: CASSLVEYGTLKAFF; j_gene: TRBJ1-1; v_gene: TRBV13; len: 15; abundance: NA
CDR3aa: CASSQGVQDTQETQYF; j_gene: TRBJ2-5; v_gene: TRBV3-1/TRBV3-2; len: 16; abundance: NA
CDR3aa: CASSPGTDLRNTIYF; j_gene: TRBJ1-3; v_gene: TRBV5-1; len: 15; abundance: NA
CDR3aa: CASSAHEDTIYF; j_gene: TRBJ1-3; v_gene: TRBV7-9; len: 12; abundance: NA
CDR3aa: CASSLGTGVGNEQFF; j_gene: TRBJ2-1; v_gene: TRBV11-3; len: 15; abundance: NA
CDR3aa: CASSFEKRTEAFF; j_gene: TRBJ1-1; v_gene: TRBV7-3; len: 13; abundance: NA
CDR3aa: CASRKDTWNTEAFF; j_gene: TRBJ1-1; v_gene: TRBV5-4; len: 14; abundance: NA
CDR3aa: CASSPSGTGSAGYTF; j_gene: TRBJ1-2; v_gene: TRBV4-3; len: 15; abundance: NA